Given below is one TCR beta chain in context. From 400 to 450 ng of RNA, a library with molecular barcoded alpha/delta and beta/gamma adaptors was made. TCRdb processed the reads anew with MiXCR; each CDR3 protein has one entry. This sample carries fewer than 75,000 distinct CDR3 sequences, 20% to 25% of them seen once, and the ten largest clones take roughly 15%. This sample stems from a study of read filtering for tumor transcriptome and immune sequencing. As for the study in general: The cohort had about 16 men and approximately 13 women aged about 40 to 90, mean roughly 66 years.

CDR3 length: 12 residues. The V end lost 3 bases, the J end lost 7 bases, and 10 bases lay between the germline ends. Germline CDR1 is GTSNPN and CDR2 is SVGIG (reference sequence). Sampling of bone marrow took place during active disease in every patient. The V and J genes are TRBV30 and TRBJ2-1; D uncertain. The specimen sequenced was a population of CD138-negative cells sorted from bone marrow. This TCR was sampled from a donor at least 40 years old with multiple myeloma. This CDR3 is CAWSRLSNEQFF. CDR3 DNA sequence: TGTGCCTGGAGCCGACTGAGTAATGAGCAGTTCTTC.